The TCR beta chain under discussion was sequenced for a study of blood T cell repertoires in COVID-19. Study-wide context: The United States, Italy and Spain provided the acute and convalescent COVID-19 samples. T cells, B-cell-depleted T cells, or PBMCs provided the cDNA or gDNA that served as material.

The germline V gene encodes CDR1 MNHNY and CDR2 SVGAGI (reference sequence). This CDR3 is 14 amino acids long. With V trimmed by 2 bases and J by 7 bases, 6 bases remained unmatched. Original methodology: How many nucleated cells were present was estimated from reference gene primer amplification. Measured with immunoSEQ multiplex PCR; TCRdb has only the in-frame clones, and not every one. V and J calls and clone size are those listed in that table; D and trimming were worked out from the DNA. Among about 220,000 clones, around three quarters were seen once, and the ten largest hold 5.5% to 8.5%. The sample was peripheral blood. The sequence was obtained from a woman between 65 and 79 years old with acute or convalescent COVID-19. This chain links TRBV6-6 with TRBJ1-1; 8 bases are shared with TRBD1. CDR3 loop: CASSYARGHGEAFF. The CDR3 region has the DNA TGTGCCAGCAGTTACGCCAGGGGGCATGGTGAAGCTTTCTTT.